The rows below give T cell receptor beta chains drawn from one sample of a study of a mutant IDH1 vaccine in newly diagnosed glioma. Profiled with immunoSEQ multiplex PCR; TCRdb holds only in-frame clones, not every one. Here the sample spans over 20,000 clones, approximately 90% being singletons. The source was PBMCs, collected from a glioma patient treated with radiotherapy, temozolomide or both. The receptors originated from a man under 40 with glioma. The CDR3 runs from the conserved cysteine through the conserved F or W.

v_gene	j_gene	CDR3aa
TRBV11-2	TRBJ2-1	CASNYDPARPYNEQFF
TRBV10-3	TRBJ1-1	CAISDSIDRGLEAEAFF
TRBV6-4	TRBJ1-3	CASSLGPLSSGNTIYF
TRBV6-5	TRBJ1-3	CASSNGQGINTIYF
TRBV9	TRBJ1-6	CASSPRSALDSPLHF
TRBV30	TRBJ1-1	CAWKADTEAFF
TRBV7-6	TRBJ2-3	CASSLGLGETDTQYF
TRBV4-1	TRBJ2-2	CASSQGPGRRRYGELFF
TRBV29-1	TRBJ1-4	CSVEVRGQGTATNEKLFF
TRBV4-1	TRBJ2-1	CASSFLGGGSYAEQFF
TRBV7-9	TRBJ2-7	CASSFPLAAGEQYF
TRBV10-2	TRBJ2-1	CASEGLAGDEQFF
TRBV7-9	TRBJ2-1	CASSLALAGTYNEQFF
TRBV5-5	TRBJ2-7	CASSLVAGGLSYEQYF
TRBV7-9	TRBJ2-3	CASSFIGRFPDTQYF
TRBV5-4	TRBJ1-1	CASRGGGLGNTEAFF
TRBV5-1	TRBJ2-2	CASSLERTGELFF
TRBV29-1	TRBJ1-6	CSVARDRGDSPLHF
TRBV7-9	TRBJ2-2	CASSFGKTGELFF
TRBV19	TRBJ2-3	CASTGTSGYTDTQYF
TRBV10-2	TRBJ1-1	CASSRMQGNTEAFF
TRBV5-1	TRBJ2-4	CASSVVAGLKNIQYF
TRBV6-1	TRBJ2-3	CASSARGYTDTQYF
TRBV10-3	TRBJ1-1	CAISEAPGQGRGTEAFF
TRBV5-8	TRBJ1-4	CASSLWPQGNEKLFF
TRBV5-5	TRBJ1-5	CASSSAGASGQPQHF
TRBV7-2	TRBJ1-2	CASSLDLGRKIYGYTF
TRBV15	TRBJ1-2	CATSTRTGSYGYTF
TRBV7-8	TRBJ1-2	CASSPGGTRNYGYTF
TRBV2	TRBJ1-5	CASRRDRTLRSNQPQHF
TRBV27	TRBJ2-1	CASSSYRGFEQFF
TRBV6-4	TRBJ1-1	CASSDDRGHTEAFF
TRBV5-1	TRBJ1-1	CASSLGLTDTEAFF
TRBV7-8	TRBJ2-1	CASSLKVAGHNEQFF
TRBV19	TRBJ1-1	CASSNIRQGSTEAFF
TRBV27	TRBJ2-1	CASSSSTASYNEQFF
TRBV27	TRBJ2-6	CASSLSVNRGAGANVLTF
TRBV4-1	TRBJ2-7	CASSQLDRGLDEQYF
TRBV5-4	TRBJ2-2	CASSSGAPNTGELFF
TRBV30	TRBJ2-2	CASDGPVGLFF
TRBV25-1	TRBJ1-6	CASSEGTSGKSPLHF
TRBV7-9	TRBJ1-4	CASSDLTGGGEKLFF
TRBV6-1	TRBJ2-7	CASSEARPGVPDYEQYF